The 10 T cell receptor beta chains listed next were all sequenced from one sample in a study of T-cell reconstitution after alpha-beta-depleted transplantation in children. A TCRbeta library incorporating unique molecular identifiers was prepared. Using its own MiXCR run on the PCR reads, TCRdb lists one record per CDR3 protein. The table has some 500,000 distinct CDR3 sequences, over 25% seen once. Sample: PBMCs from the stem cell graft donor, taken from the stem cell graft. The receptors stem from a human donor who donated a stem cell graft to a child with aplastic anemia.

The chain links TRBV24-1 to TRBJ2-7, with TRBD1 matching over 8 bases. After removal of 2 bases from V and 10 bases from J, the junction contained 12 bases not matched to a gene. This CDR3 comprises 15 residues. CDR1 is KGHDR, CDR2 SFDVKD, per germline. CDR3 in DNA: TGTGCCACCAGTGATTCCCCGGACAGGGCCCTCAACCAGTACTTC. Protein sequence: CATSDSPDRALNQYF.

V and J are TRBV18 and TRBJ2-4; D unresolved. CDR3 size: 18 residues. Per germline, CDR1 KGHSH and CDR2 LQKENI. Trimming took 1 base from V and 0 from J, leaving 16 bases between them. CDR3 protein: CASSPRNPESLAKNIQYF. The CDR3 nucleotides are TGTGCCAGCTCACCACGGAACCCCGAGAGTTTAGCCAAAAACATTCAGTACTTC.

The chain joins TRBV6-1 to TRBJ1-2; D might be TRBD1 (5 bases). V dropped 2 bases and J dropped 4 bases, with 17 bases sitting between them. Germline CDR1 and CDR2: MNHNS and SASEGT. This CDR3 has 16 amino acids. The CDR3 protein is CASSETPLGRTYGYTF. The CDR3 DNA follows: TGTGCCAGCAGTGAAACCCCCCTGGGACGAACCTATGGCTACACCTTC.

J is TRBJ2-7 and V is TRBV7-2, with TRBD1 matching over 8 bases. Germline assignment: CDR1 SGHTA and CDR2 FQGNSA. V trimming: 1 base; J trimming: 7 bases; junction bases outside the gene matches: 9. The CDR3 is 15 amino acids. The CDR3 region has the DNA TGTGCCAGCAGCTTAGAGGCGACAGGGGTGGGGGAGCAGTACTTC. Amino acid sequence: CASSLEATGVGEQYF.

The chain recombines TRBV24-1 with TRBJ2-3, with 7 bases lining up with TRBD2. The ends lost 3 bases at V and 2 bases at J; junction bases unmatched: 4. Germline values: CDR1 KGHDR, CDR2 SFDVKD. This CDR3 is built from 15 residues. The CDR3 region has the DNA TGTGCCACCAGTGATCCTAGCGGACCCACAGATACGCAGTATTTT. Amino acids: CATSDPSGPTDTQYF.

The V gene is TRBV12-3 or TRBV12-4, the J gene TRBJ1-2; D unclear. V was pared by 1 base and J by 9 bases, with 12 bases between. The CDR3 runs 13 residues. CDR3 sequence (DNA): TGTGCCAGCAGTTTAGGCCAGCCTCGGCGCTACACCTTC. Translated: CASSLGQPRRYTF.

The gene calls are TRBV20-1 and TRBJ1-1; D gene uncertain. Germline CDR1 and CDR2: DFQATT and SNEGSKA (reference sequence). V lost 4 bases and J lost 5, with 11 bases in between. The CDR3 totals 12 residues. The CDR3 bases are TGCAGTGCTAAGGCGTTAAGGACTGAAGCTTTCTTT. Translating it yields CSAKALRTEAFF.

This clonotype turned up a few times. The V call is TRBV20-1, the J call TRBJ1-4; no reliable D call. The CDR3 has 10 residues. V was trimmed by 6 bases and J by 12 bases, leaving 11 bases between them. Per the germline V gene, CDR1 is DFQATT and CDR2 is SNEGSKA (reference sequence). The DNA of the CDR3 is TGCAGTGCCCCGGTCTGTGAACTGTTTTTT. It specifies CSAPVCELFF.

There are a few counts of this clonotype. The chain combines TRBV15 with TRBJ1-5; D uncertain. Trimming removed 5 bases from V and 4 bases from J, with 18 bases in between. The CDR3 totals 16 residues. Germline-derived CDR1 and CDR2 are LNHNV and YYDKDF (reference sequence). Written as DNA, the CDR3 is TGTGCCACCAGCGCTTTGGTAGGGTCTGGTAATCAGCCCCAGCATTTT. Translating it yields CATSALVGSGNQPQHF.

The J gene is TRBJ2-2, the V gene TRBV24-1; no definite D call. CDR1 is KGHDR and CDR2 is SFDVKD in the germline V gene. V was trimmed by 3 bases and J by 5 bases, leaving 6 bases between them. This CDR3 spans 13 amino acids. The CDR3 protein is CATSDVVTGELFF. For the CDR3, the DNA is TGTGCCACCAGTGATGTAGTAACCGGGGAGCTGTTTTTT.